The rows below give T cell receptor beta chains drawn from one sample of a study of CD8+ T cells in alopecia areata. TCRdb's table, derived via immunoSEQ multiplex PCR, lists solely in-frame clones and lacks some. The table lists 40,000 to 45,000 clones, roughly 92% of them singletons, with under 20% in the top ten. Sequencing used CD8+ T cells sorted from blood, obtained at week 24, from a patient treated with tofacitinib. The receptors derive from a human donor with alopecia areata. CDR3s include the opening cysteine and the closing phenylalanine or tryptophan. Each record gives: D gene, V gene, J gene, clone size, CDR3 protein, CDR3 DNA. D genes are given only for firm matches. Some rows mark clone size as missing; the rest say once, few, many or name a class of expanded clone.

d_gene: TRBD1; v_gene: TRBV18; j_gene: TRBJ2-3; abundance: -; CDR3aa: CASSPPGQGDTDTQYF; CDR3nt: TGTGCCAGCTCACCACCTGGACAGGGGGATACAGATACGCAGTATTTT
d_gene: -; v_gene: TRBV11-2; j_gene: TRBJ2-3; abundance: -; CDR3aa: CASSYGGRSTDTQYF; CDR3nt: TGTGCCAGCAGCTACGGAGGTCGGAGCACAGATACGCAGTATTTT
d_gene: -; v_gene: TRBV6-5; j_gene: TRBJ2-4; abundance: -; CDR3aa: CASSSFPGTLENIQYF; CDR3nt: TGTGCCAGCAGTTCCTTCCCCGGGACTCTGGAAAACATTCAGTACTTC
d_gene: -; v_gene: TRBV27; j_gene: TRBJ2-7; abundance: -; CDR3aa: CASSPTGGTVPYEQYF; CDR3nt: TGTGCCAGCAGCCCCACCGGTGGGACGGTACCCTACGAGCAGTACTTC
d_gene: -; v_gene: TRBV7-9; j_gene: TRBJ2-3; abundance: -; CDR3aa: CASSPVSIVPDTQYF; CDR3nt: TGTGCCAGCAGCCCCGTGTCGATCGTTCCAGATACGCAGTATTTT
d_gene: -; v_gene: TRBV4-2; j_gene: TRBJ2-7; abundance: -; CDR3aa: CASSQERGLYEQYF; CDR3nt: TGTGCCAGCAGCCAAGAGCGGGGCCTCTACGAGCAGTACTTC
d_gene: -; v_gene: TRBV28; j_gene: TRBJ2-5; abundance: -; CDR3aa: CASSNRVGLGETQYF; CDR3nt: TGTGCCAGCAGTAACAGGGTGGGGTTAGGAGAGACCCAGTACTTC
d_gene: TRBD1; v_gene: TRBV7-9; j_gene: TRBJ2-7; abundance: -; CDR3aa: CASSPRQGDYAFSYEQYF; CDR3nt: TGTGCCAGCAGCCCCCGACAGGGGGACTATGCTTTTTCCTACGAGCAGTACTTC
d_gene: -; v_gene: TRBV5-1; j_gene: TRBJ2-7; abundance: -; CDR3aa: CASSLGDYEQYF; CDR3nt: TGCGCCAGCAGCCTGGGAGACTACGAGCAGTACTTC
d_gene: -; v_gene: TRBV28; j_gene: TRBJ2-7; abundance: once; CDR3aa: CASSFTSYSYEQYF; CDR3nt: TGTGCCAGCAGTTTCACCTCCTACAGTTACGAGCAGTACTTC
d_gene: -; v_gene: TRBV7-9; j_gene: TRBJ2-5; abundance: -; CDR3aa: CASSSDLYQETQYF; CDR3nt: TGTGCCAGCAGCTCCGACCTGTACCAAGAGACCCAGTACTTC
d_gene: -; v_gene: TRBV19; j_gene: TRBJ2-7; abundance: -; CDR3aa: CASSTVNEQYF; CDR3nt: TGTGCCAGTAGTACCGTCAACGAGCAGTACTTC
d_gene: TRBD1; v_gene: TRBV29-1; j_gene: TRBJ2-7; abundance: -; CDR3aa: CSVEGPGQGSYEQYF; CDR3nt: TGCAGCGTTGAGGGCCCGGGACAGGGTTCCTACGAGCAGTACTTC
d_gene: TRBD1; v_gene: TRBV5-6; j_gene: TRBJ2-7; abundance: -; CDR3aa: CASSLEGLGDRVYEQYF; CDR3nt: TGTGCCAGCAGCTTGGAGGGGTTGGGGGACAGGGTCTACGAGCAGTACTTC
d_gene: TRBD2; v_gene: TRBV2; j_gene: TRBJ2-1; abundance: -; CDR3aa: CASWEGIYSYNEQFF; CDR3nt: TGTGCCAGCTGGGAGGGAATCTACTCCTACAATGAGCAGTTCTTC
d_gene: -; v_gene: TRBV6-5; j_gene: TRBJ2-3; abundance: -; CDR3aa: CASSYSPTDTQYF; CDR3nt: TGTGCCAGCAGTTACTCCCCCACAGATACGCAGTATTTT
d_gene: -; v_gene: TRBV4-3; j_gene: TRBJ2-1; abundance: -; CDR3aa: CASSQEVGRGDYNEQFF; CDR3nt: TGCGCCAGCAGCCAAGAAGTGGGACGCGGAGACTACAATGAGCAGTTCTTC
d_gene: -; v_gene: TRBV27; j_gene: TRBJ2-7; abundance: -; CDR3aa: CASSPRDNSYEQYF; CDR3nt: TGTGCCAGCAGCCCCCGGGACAATTCCTACGAGCAGTACTTC
d_gene: -; v_gene: TRBV4-1; j_gene: TRBJ2-3; abundance: -; CDR3aa: CASSPPSDTQYF; CDR3nt: TGCGCCAGCAGTCCTCCCTCGGATACGCAGTATTTT
d_gene: -; v_gene: TRBV2; j_gene: TRBJ2-2; abundance: -; CDR3aa: CASSEANTGELFF; CDR3nt: TGTGCCAGCAGTGAAGCTAACACCGGGGAGCTGTTTTTT
d_gene: TRBD2; v_gene: TRBV11-2; j_gene: TRBJ2-5; abundance: -; CDR3aa: CASSLPDPSGETQYF; CDR3nt: TGTGCCAGCAGCCTTCCCGACCCTAGCGGCGAGACCCAGTACTTC
d_gene: -; v_gene: TRBV29-1; j_gene: TRBJ2-1; abundance: few; CDR3aa: CSVEFNEQFF; CDR3nt: TGCAGCGTGGAGTTCAATGAGCAGTTCTTC
d_gene: TRBD1; v_gene: TRBV27; j_gene: TRBJ2-7; abundance: -; CDR3aa: CASRDRGAYEQYF; CDR3nt: TGTGCCAGCCGGGACAGGGGGGCCTACGAGCAGTACTTC
d_gene: -; v_gene: TRBV27; j_gene: TRBJ2-7; abundance: -; CDR3aa: CASSSSQGMISYEQYF; CDR3nt: TGTGCCAGCAGTTCATCACAGGGTATGATTAGCTACGAGCAGTACTTC
d_gene: -; v_gene: TRBV30; j_gene: TRBJ1-3; abundance: few; CDR3aa: CAWIPGGADYSGNTIYF; CDR3nt: TGTGCCTGGATCCCCGGTGGGGCAGACTACTCTGGAAACACCATATATTTT
d_gene: -; v_gene: TRBV30; j_gene: TRBJ2-1; abundance: -; CDR3aa: CAWSVSHGNEQFF; CDR3nt: TGTGCCTGGAGTGTCAGCCACGGCAATGAGCAGTTCTTC
d_gene: TRBD2; v_gene: TRBV7-2; j_gene: TRBJ2-7; abundance: once; CDR3aa: CASSLFLSGGAYEQYF; CDR3nt: TGTGCCAGCAGCTTATTCCTTAGCGGGGGGGCCTACGAGCAGTACTTC
d_gene: TRBD1; v_gene: TRBV10-3; j_gene: TRBJ2-1; abundance: -; CDR3aa: CAISPGTGGLNEQFF; CDR3nt: TGTGCCATCAGTCCCGGGACAGGGGGCTTGAATGAGCAGTTCTTC
d_gene: TRBD1; v_gene: TRBV12-5; j_gene: TRBJ2-7; abundance: -; CDR3aa: CASGSSEGAPDKYF; CDR3nt: TGTGCTAGTGGATCCTCTGAGGGGGCCCCGGATAAGTACTTC
d_gene: -; v_gene: TRBV27; j_gene: TRBJ2-2; abundance: -; CDR3aa: CASSWAGNTGELFF; CDR3nt: TGTGCCAGCAGTTGGGCAGGGAACACCGGGGAGCTGTTTTTT
d_gene: TRBD1; v_gene: TRBV5-1; j_gene: TRBJ2-7; abundance: -; CDR3aa: CASSLGTGASYEQYF; CDR3nt: TGCGCCAGCAGCCTGGGGACAGGGGCCTCCTACGAGCAGTACTTC
d_gene: -; v_gene: TRBV19; j_gene: TRBJ2-6; abundance: -; CDR3aa: CASRADSGANVLTF; CDR3nt: TGTGCCAGTAGGGCGGACTCTGGGGCCAACGTCCTGACTTTC
d_gene: -; v_gene: TRBV29-1; j_gene: TRBJ2-1; abundance: -; CDR3aa: CSVSGTTYNEQFF; CDR3nt: TGCAGCGTATCCGGGACAACTTACAATGAGCAGTTCTTC
d_gene: TRBD2; v_gene: TRBV10-3; j_gene: TRBJ2-2; abundance: -; CDR3aa: CAISESFGGETNTGELFF; CDR3nt: TGTGCCATCAGTGAGAGTTTCGGGGGGGAAACGAACACCGGGGAGCTGTTTTTT
d_gene: TRBD1; v_gene: TRBV27; j_gene: TRBJ2-7; abundance: -; CDR3aa: CASSSTGVVVGEQYF; CDR3nt: TGTGCCAGCAGTTCGACAGGGGTGGTTGTGGGCGAGCAGTACTTC
d_gene: -; v_gene: TRBV27; j_gene: TRBJ1-1; abundance: -; CDR3aa: CASSLGSHTEAFF; CDR3nt: TGTGCCAGCAGTCTCGGGTCCCACACTGAAGCTTTCTTT
d_gene: -; v_gene: TRBV6-5; j_gene: TRBJ2-5; abundance: -; CDR3aa: CASSPTSGLLETQYF; CDR3nt: TGTGCCAGCAGTCCCACGTCGGGCCTTCTGGAGACCCAGTACTTC
d_gene: TRBD1; v_gene: TRBV2; j_gene: TRBJ2-7; abundance: -; CDR3aa: CASRPKGQGVPGQYF; CDR3nt: TGTGCCAGCAGACCGAAGGGACAGGGAGTCCCCGGGCAGTACTTC
d_gene: -; v_gene: TRBV28; j_gene: TRBJ2-1; abundance: -; CDR3aa: CASSSPSSSSYNEQFF; CDR3nt: TGTGCCAGCAGTTCACCATCCTCGAGCTCCTACAATGAGCAGTTCTTC
d_gene: -; v_gene: TRBV7-9; j_gene: TRBJ1-5; abundance: -; CDR3aa: CASSFLGQAQHF; CDR3nt: TGTGCCAGCAGCTTCCTGGGGCAGGCCCAGCATTTT
d_gene: -; v_gene: TRBV4-3; j_gene: TRBJ2-2; abundance: -; CDR3aa: CASSQDWAGGTGELFF; CDR3nt: TGCGCCAGCAGCCAAGACTGGGCAGGGGGGACCGGGGAGCTGTTTTTT
d_gene: -; v_gene: TRBV29-1; j_gene: TRBJ2-1; abundance: -; CDR3aa: CSVETGGRSYNEQFF; CDR3nt: TGCAGCGTTGAAACCGGCGGACGCTCCTACAATGAGCAGTTCTTC
d_gene: -; v_gene: TRBV19; j_gene: TRBJ2-7; abundance: once; CDR3aa: CASSISGDYEQYF; CDR3nt: TGTGCCAGTAGTATATCGGGAGACTACGAGCAGTACTTC
d_gene: TRBD2; v_gene: TRBV29-1; j_gene: TRBJ2-3; abundance: -; CDR3aa: CSVERKRDTDTQYF; CDR3nt: TGCAGCGTTGAAAGGAAGCGGGACACAGATACGCAGTATTTT
d_gene: TRBD2; v_gene: TRBV27; j_gene: TRBJ2-1; abundance: -; CDR3aa: CATDPRTRFYNEQFF; CDR3nt: TGTGCCACCGACCCCAGGACTAGGTTCTACAATGAGCAGTTCTTC
d_gene: -; v_gene: TRBV6-5; j_gene: TRBJ2-5; abundance: -; CDR3aa: CASGSGSGRGRETQYF; CDR3nt: TGTGCCAGCGGTTCCGGTTCAGGGCGCGGTCGGGAGACCCAGTACTTC
d_gene: -; v_gene: TRBV27; j_gene: TRBJ2-2; abundance: -; CDR3aa: CASSFHLEGAGELFF; CDR3nt: TGTGCCAGCAGTTTTCATCTAGAGGGGGCCGGGGAGCTGTTTTTT
d_gene: TRBD1; v_gene: TRBV7-9; j_gene: TRBJ2-7; abundance: -; CDR3aa: CASSLGTGDSYEQYF; CDR3nt: TGTGCCAGCAGCCTTGGGACAGGTGACTCCTACGAGCAGTACTTC